These T cell receptor beta chains were read from a single sample in a study of blood T cell repertoires in COVID-19. TCRdb's copy holds only in-frame clones and misses some; the assay was immunoSEQ multiplex PCR. The data contain 100,000 or so clones, about 91% of them seen just once; the ten biggest clones take up roughly 5%. The sequenced sample was peripheral blood. The receptor set was obtained from a human donor in a cohort sampled during active COVID-19. CDR3s leave out the opening cysteine and the closing phenylalanine or tryptophan.

J gene: TRBJ2-1
V gene: TRBV9
CDR3 protein: ASSRSGSYNEQF

J gene: TRBJ2-7
V gene: TRBV5-6
CDR3 protein: ASSSRFYEQY

J gene: TRBJ2-5
V gene: TRBV18
CDR3 protein: ASSPRGQQETQY

J gene: TRBJ1-5
V gene: TRBV28
CDR3 protein: ASSLSPENQPQH

J gene: TRBJ2-1
V gene: TRBV25-1
CDR3 protein: ASSEGSGSYNEQF

J gene: TRBJ2-1
V gene: TRBV7-9
CDR3 protein: ASSPRGQGTPNYNEQF

J gene: TRBJ2-7
V gene: TRBV6-5
CDR3 protein: ASRDRGLEQY

J gene: TRBJ2-7
V gene: TRBV5-1
CDR3 protein: ASSFSQGGKDYEQY

J gene: TRBJ1-1
V gene: TRBV20-1
CDR3 protein: SARQGTEAF

J gene: TRBJ2-2
V gene: TRBV7-3
CDR3 protein: ASSHGGTGNTGELF

J gene: TRBJ2-7
V gene: TRBV7-9
CDR3 protein: ASSLGYGTGGLYEQY

J gene: TRBJ1-4
V gene: TRBV12-3/TRBV12-4
CDR3 protein: ASTQSINEKLF

J gene: TRBJ2-2
V gene: TRBV7-3
CDR3 protein: ASSPGSNTGELF

J gene: TRBJ2-2
V gene: TRBV27
CDR3 protein: ASSQTGVLTGELF

J gene: TRBJ2-1
V gene: TRBV5-8
CDR3 protein: ASSFYIAGDSYNEQF

J gene: TRBJ2-5
V gene: TRBV7-2
CDR3 protein: ASSLAPTSGSRKSAWETQY

J gene: TRBJ1-2
V gene: TRBV6-4
CDR3 protein: ASSLKPGQSSNYGYT

J gene: TRBJ1-6
V gene: TRBV2
CDR3 protein: ASRWGRGDSPLH

J gene: TRBJ2-1
V gene: TRBV19
CDR3 protein: ASSTPTRYNEQF

J gene: TRBJ2-7
V gene: TRBV3-1/TRBV3-2
CDR3 protein: ASSQTAGVSYEQY

J gene: TRBJ2-1
V gene: TRBV7-9
CDR3 protein: ASSSATSFDEQF